The rows below give T cell receptor beta chains drawn from one sample of a study of blood T cell repertoires in COVID-19. Sequenced by immunoSEQ multiplex PCR; TCRdb stores in-frame clones only, minus some. The sample carries about 180,000 clones, about 85% recorded once. The material sequenced was peripheral blood. The receptors shown here come from a woman in her 30s with active or convalescent COVID-19. The CDR3 runs from the conserved cysteine through the conserved F or W. The D gene is left open where the match is weak. Not all rows give a size; the values are once, few, many and, for expanded clones, a class.

clone size	V gene	J gene	D gene	CDR3 DNA	CDR3 protein
-	TRBV6-4	TRBJ2-1	-	TGTGCCAGCAGTGACTGGGGGGTGGGTGAGGAGGGCAATGAGCAGTTCTTC	CASSDWGVGEEGNEQFF
-	TRBV24-1	TRBJ1-2	TRBD1	TGTGCCACCAGTGATCCGCAAGGGGGCTATTATGGCTACACCTTC	CATSDPQGGYYGYTF
-	TRBV6-1	TRBJ2-6	-	TGTGCCAGCAGTGAAGTGCCAGGGTCAGGGGCCAACGTCCTGACTTTC	CASSEVPGSGANVLTF
once	TRBV2	TRBJ2-7	TRBD1	TGTGCCAGCAGTGAAGACAGGGGGCTCGCGGACGAGCAGTACTTC	CASSEDRGLADEQYF
-	TRBV5-1	TRBJ2-1	TRBD2	TGCGCCAGCAGCTGGGAGGGCCGGGATGAGCAGTTCTTC	CASSWEGRDEQFF
-	TRBV6-5	TRBJ2-5	-	TGTGCCAGCAAAGGAGGAATAGAGACCCAGTACTTC	CASKGGIETQYF
-	TRBV6-5	TRBJ1-2	-	TGTGCCAGCAGTTACAATTTAGTGACTGGTTCGAGCACCTTC	CASSYNLVTGSSTF
-	TRBV5-6	TRBJ2-3	-	TGTGCCAGCAGCTTGTTTCGCGGCGAGAGCACAGATACGCAGTATTTT	CASSLFRGESTDTQYF
-	TRBV12-3/TRBV12-4	TRBJ2-3	-	TGTGCCAGCGGCCAGGAGGACGATACGCAGTATTTT	CASGQEDDTQYF
-	TRBV19	TRBJ1-2	-	TGTGCCAGTATAGCGCCAGGAACGAACTATGGCTACACCTTC	CASIAPGTNYGYTF
-	TRBV10-2	TRBJ2-3	-	TGCGCCAGCAGACTCGGGACTTATACGCAGTATTTT	CASRLGTYTQYF
few	TRBV18	TRBJ1-1	TRBD1	TGTGCCAGCTCACCGGACAGGAAGAACACTGAAGCTTTCTTT	CASSPDRKNTEAFF
-	TRBV23-1	TRBJ1-6	-	TGCGCCAGCAGTCAAACCTCCCAGGGTTGGTTGGAAAGAGACTCACCCCTCCACTTT	CASSQTSQGWLERDSPLHF
-	TRBV5-1	TRBJ1-4	TRBD1	TGCGCCAGCAGCTCGACAGGGGGGGATGAAAAACTGTTTTTT	CASSSTGGDEKLFF
-	TRBV21-1	TRBJ2-3	-	TGTGCCAGCAGCAACGCGAAATTCCTAGCGGCCGTAGAGGCCTATAGCACAGATACGCAGTATTTT	CASSNAKFLAAVEAYSTDTQYF
-	TRBV5-4	TRBJ1-1	-	TGTGCCAGCAGCTTGTCCACACAGGGATGGACTGAAGCTTTCTTT	CASSLSTQGWTEAFF
-	TRBV6-2/TRBV6-3	TRBJ2-7	-	TGTGCCAGCAGTTACCCTCCTCTTAACGGGGGTCGGTACGAGCAGTACTTC	CASSYPPLNGGRYEQYF
-	TRBV15	TRBJ1-2	TRBD1	TGTGCCACCAGCACCACAGGGGGCCTCCCGAGCTACACCTTC	CATSTTGGLPSYTF
-	TRBV19	TRBJ2-3	-	TGTGCCAGTAGCAGATCCACAGATACGCAGTATTTT	CASSRSTDTQYF
once	TRBV2	TRBJ1-2	TRBD1	TGTGCCAGCAGTGATAGGACAGGGCTTTATGGCTACACCTTC	CASSDRTGLYGYTF
-	TRBV6-5	TRBJ1-6	-	TGTGCCAGCAATCGGGGGGGTTCCTATAATTCACCCCTCCACTTT	CASNRGGSYNSPLHF
-	TRBV29-1	TRBJ2-1	TRBD2	TGCAGCGTTGCCCCGGGACTAGCGGGCCAAGGCCTCTACAATGAGCAGTTCTTC	CSVAPGLAGQGLYNEQFF
-	TRBV6-5	TRBJ2-3	TRBD1	TGTGCCAGCGGGGGACAGGGGGCTTTGTCAGATACGCAGTATTTT	CASGGQGALSDTQYF
once	TRBV5-1	TRBJ1-2	-	TGCGCCAGCAGCACTTCGCCAGCGGAGGGCGGTGGCTACACCTTC	CASSTSPAEGGGYTF
-	TRBV19	TRBJ2-7	TRBD2	TGTGCCAGTAGTACTACCCTAGCGGGAGGGCACGAGCAGTACTTC	CASSTTLAGGHEQYF
-	TRBV11-2	TRBJ2-3	TRBD2	TGTGCCAGCAGCTTTTGGGAGGGGACGTGGACAGATACGCAGTATTTT	CASSFWEGTWTDTQYF
-	TRBV19	TRBJ1-2	-	TGTGCCAGTAGTCCCGGGACTCGGGTTGGCTACACCTTC	CASSPGTRVGYTF
-	TRBV7-9	TRBJ1-3	-	TGTGCCAGCAGCCTTGACAGCTCCCACACCATATATTTT	CASSLDSSHTIYF
-	TRBV7-9	TRBJ2-1	-	TGTGCCAGCAGCTCCCCTCCTCAGCGGTTCAATGAGCAGTTCTTC	CASSSPPQRFNEQFF
-	TRBV20-1	TRBJ2-7	-	TGCAGTGCTAGTCGGCGGAGCGACAGCTCCTACGAGCAGTACTTC	CSASRRSDSSYEQYF
once	TRBV5-8	TRBJ2-4	-	TGTGCCAGCAGCTTGGGACAGAAAAACATTCAGTACTTC	CASSLGQKNIQYF
-	TRBV19	TRBJ1-2	TRBD1	TGTGCCAGTAGTATTCGGGGGACAGGGGGCCTTGGCTACACCTTC	CASSIRGTGGLGYTF
-	TRBV5-1	TRBJ1-6	-	TGCGCCAGCAGCTTGGCCGAGGGCGCAGCCAGGAATTCACCCCTCCACTTT	CASSLAEGAARNSPLHF
-	TRBV5-4	TRBJ2-7	-	TGTGCCAGCAGCATCGGGACTTCTAGCTCCTACGAGCAGTACTTC	CASSIGTSSSYEQYF
-	TRBV18	TRBJ2-2	TRBD2	TGTGCCAGCTCACCCCCCTCGAGGGGAGGGACCGGGGAGCTGTTTTTT	CASSPPSRGGTGELFF
-	TRBV4-1	TRBJ1-4	TRBD1	TGCGCCAGCGCTCTAACAGGGGGAGAAAAACTGTTTTTT	CASALTGGEKLFF
-	TRBV20-1	TRBJ2-2	-	TGCAGTGTACGGGGATCCGGGGAGCTGTTTTTT	CSVRGSGELFF
-	TRBV6-5	TRBJ1-6	-	TGTGCCAGCAGTTACTCCACAGTCCGGTCCCTCCACTTT	CASSYSTVRSLHF
-	TRBV18	TRBJ1-4	-	TGTGCCAGCTCCTTCGGTGCAACTAATGAAAAACTGTTTTTT	CASSFGATNEKLFF
-	TRBV6-5	TRBJ2-7	-	TGTGCCAGTCAAGAATCCGGGACAAAATTTTACGAGCAGTACTTC	CASQESGTKFYEQYF
-	TRBV7-6	TRBJ1-5	-	TGTGCCAGCAGCCCAGGCTCAGGTCAGCCCCAGCATTTT	CASSPGSGQPQHF
-	TRBV11-3	TRBJ1-5	-	TGTGCCAGCAGCTTAGTAATGAGGTCCCAGGGGTGCAATCAGCCCCAGCATTTT	CASSLVMRSQGCNQPQHF
-	TRBV6-5	TRBJ1-4	-	TGTGCCAGCAGTCCAAGAGGGGGACCGAGCGAAAAACTGTTTTTT	CASSPRGGPSEKLFF
-	TRBV5-1	TRBJ2-2	TRBD1	TGCGCCAGCAGCTCCGGACAGGCCCTCCTCCGCTACAACACCGGGGAGCTGTTTTTT	CASSSGQALLRYNTGELFF
-	TRBV3-1/TRBV3-2	TRBJ1-2	TRBD1	TGTGCCAGCAGGCCTAGGACAGGGGTTGGCTACACCTTC	CASRPRTGVGYTF
-	TRBV10-2	TRBJ2-7	-	TGCGCCAGCTGGACAATGGTCCTTGACGAGCAGTACTTC	CASWTMVLDEQYF
few	TRBV30	TRBJ2-7	-	TGTGCCTGGGCGAATGGGCCCTACGAGCAGTACTTC	CAWANGPYEQYF
-	TRBV9	TRBJ1-1	-	TGTGCCAGCAGCGCAGGGTATTTGGGCACTGAAGCTTTCTTT	CASSAGYLGTEAFF
-	TRBV4-1	TRBJ1-2	-	TGCGCCAGCAGCCAAACAGGATATGGCTACACCTTC	CASSQTGYGYTF
few	TRBV7-2	TRBJ2-5	-	TGTGCCAGCAGCTTACAGGGCCAAGAGACCCAGTACTTC	CASSLQGQETQYF
-	TRBV5-1	TRBJ2-1	TRBD2	TGCGCCAGCAGCTTCGGGGGACTAGCGTCCGATGAGCAGTTCTTC	CASSFGGLASDEQFF
-	TRBV19	TRBJ1-5	TRBD1	TGTGCCAGTAGAAACGACAGGGGCGGAAATCAGCCCCAGCATTTT	CASRNDRGGNQPQHF
-	TRBV4-1	TRBJ2-7	-	TGCGCCAGCAGCCAAGAATTGAGAAGTAGCTACGAGCAGTACTTC	CASSQELRSSYEQYF
-	TRBV6-5	TRBJ1-5	-	TGTGCCAGCAGTTACTCAGGGAGGGGTCAGCCCCAGCATTTT	CASSYSGRGQPQHF
-	TRBV9	TRBJ2-7	TRBD2	TGTGCCAGCAGCGTAGGGGCCGGCGGGGGGACTGCGCCCTACGAGCAGTACTTC	CASSVGAGGGTAPYEQYF